This T cell receptor beta chain was found in a study of blood T cells in healthy people across ages. For the study at large: Template switching picked up about one barcoded beta molecule for each two T cells.

Worth noting for this clonotype: No antigen is known for it.

CDR3 length: 16 residues. J gave up 5 bases and V 0 bases, and 8 bases lay outside the gene matches. Germline V lookup: CDR1 ENHRY, CDR2 SYGVKD. Next came a second PCR, run for roughly 6 to 11 cycles, which used a sample-barcoded 5' primer along with a J-beta primer mix. TCRdb recomputed calls from the 5' RACE reads with MiXCR, one row per CDR3 protein. The table lists approximately 730,000 distinct CDR3 sequences, roughly 53% of them singletons. The study's findings and limits: Getting older went along with TCR beta diversity per million T cells dropping roughly linearly.

Sequenced sample: blood. The receptor was derived from a man aged 80 or over in good health. The chain combines TRBV10-3 with TRBJ1-1, with 8 positions matching TRBD1. CDR3 sequence: CAISESTGDLLTEAFF. CDR3 in DNA: TGTGCCATCAGTGAGTCGACAGGGGACTTACTGACTGAAGCTTTCTTT.